The 3 T cell receptor beta chains in this list originate from one sample, sequenced in a study of tumor-infiltrating lymphocytes in primary liver carcinoma. The researchers produced TCR beta cDNA from around 0.5 ug total RNA with a constant-region primer. The TCR beta library was amplified through three nested multiplex PCR rounds in a modified ARM-PCR procedure. For approximately 10 cycles apiece, the opening two PCR rounds ran with TRBV1-TRBV30 forward primers and a C-beta reverse primer. Each CDR3 protein is one row after TCRdb ran MiXCR on the multiplex PCR reads. The table has 90,000 to 150,000 distinct CDR3 sequences, roughly three fifths seen once. Investigators took RNA and DNA out together from 20-30 mg of unsorted bulk tissue. The material sequenced was liver tumor tissue from sampling region 1. Specified subset: tumor region T1, superior pole. The receptors here all came from an older woman with primary liver carcinoma and hepatitis B virus infection.

The V and J genes are TRBV7-9 and TRBJ2-1; 9 positions match TRBD2. J lost 10 bases, V lost 2 bases, and 12 bases had no gene match. Germline CDR1 SEHNR, CDR2 FQNEAQ (reference sequence). The CDR3 spans 16 residues. The CDR3 sequence is CASSLSGTSLIIEQFF. The CDR3 coding sequence is TGTGCCAGCAGCTTATCCGGGACTAGCCTTATTATCGAGCAGTTCTTC.

A note on this clonotype: A read error may produce the germline difference seen at one junction end. The rearrangement links TRBV11-2 to TRBJ1-1; a weak D match, TRBD1 (5 bases). Germline lookup yields CDR1 SGHAT and CDR2 FQNNGV. This CDR3 has 15 amino acids. CDR3 nucleotide sequence: TGTGCTAGCAGCTTATCCCTAACAGAGGGGCCTGAAGCTTTCTTT. Its translation is CASSLSLTEGPEAFF.

About this clonotype itself: A much more abundant neighbour one base away suggests this may be a read error. The chain carries TRBV7-9 and TRBJ2-3; D gene ambiguous. The germline gives CDR1 SEHNR, CDR2 FQNEAQ (reference sequence). The CDR3 loop spans 17 amino acids. The CDR3 nucleotides read TGTGCCTGCAGCCCAACAGTCCACGATAGTACCCCTGATACGCAGTATTTT. It yields the protein CACSPTVHDSTPDTQYF.